One sample yielded the 23 T cell receptor beta chains listed below, sequenced in a study of T cell responses to AZD1222 COVID-19 vaccine (dated by TCRdb to 2020 to 2022). Reading the label with the study, this specimen's time point is: baseline before first vaccination. The receptor library was made with the immunoSEQ multiplex PCR assay. As stored in TCRdb, this immuneACCESS dataset retains in-frame rearrangements with V and J assigned. A fraction of the clones does not appear; measured against another copy, unresolved V genes explain less than half of the discrepancy, and the remainder lacks a known reason. For this sample the table gives 200,000 or so clones, of which 94% were detected only once. The top ten hold about 9.2% of the sample. Specimen: peripheral blood, collected on day 0 of AZD1222 vaccination. The receptors originated from an adult in good health.

The rearrangement uses TRBV15 and TRBJ2-7, with 9 bases that match TRBD2. The V and J ends lost 6 bases and 2 bases, in that order; junction bases with no gene match: 5. CDR1 is LNHNV and CDR2 is YYDKDF in the germline V gene (reference sequence). The CDR3 runs to 14 residues. CDR3 residues: CATRTSGKTYEQYF. CDR3 nucleotides: TGTGCCACCAGGACTAGCGGAAAAACCTACGAGCAGTACTTC.

The chain uses TRBV10-1 and TRBJ2-3; D is unclear. The CDR3 has 13 amino acids. Trimming pared 2 bases from V and 2 bases from J, leaving 5 bases between. Germline CDR1 WNHNN, CDR2 SYGVQD (reference sequence). This CDR3 reads CASSERFTDTQYF. The CDR3 coding sequence is TGCGCCAGCAGTGAGAGATTCACAGATACGCAGTATTTT.

The CDR3 DNA sequence: TGTGCCATCAGTGAGTTTCACCTTAAGAGCTCCTATAATTCACCCCTCCACTTT. It translates to CAISEFHLKSSYNSPLHF. V and J are TRBV10-3 and TRBJ1-6; D gene uncertain. The CDR3 is made up of 18 amino acids. The germline gives CDR1 ENHRY, CDR2 SYGVKD. The V gene lost 1 base and the J gene lost 0 bases, with 13 bases spanning the gap.

V usage is TRBV4-3 and J usage is TRBJ1-2, with 7 bases identical to TRBD1. The CDR3 runs 16 residues. The trim removed 0 bases at V and 6 bases at J, leaving 10 bases unmatched. Germline V lookup: CDR1 LGHNA, CDR2 YSLEER. CDR3: CASSQEPGKGGDGYTF. The CDR3 DNA reads TGCGCCAGCAGCCAAGAACCCGGAAAAGGGGGCGATGGCTACACCTTC.

The chain is built from TRBV7-9 and TRBJ2-3; 7 positions match TRBD1. The CDR3 runs to 15 residues. Germline-derived CDR1 and CDR2 are SEHNR and FQNEAQ (reference sequence). Unmatched junction bases numbered 6, after V lost 5 bases and J lost 1 base. The CDR3 protein is CASSPKQGGTDTQYF. Written as DNA, the CDR3 is TGTGCCAGCAGCCCTAAGCAGGGGGGCACAGATACGCAGTATTTT.

The V call is TRBV19, the J call TRBJ1-2; tentatively, D is TRBD1 (6 bases). The CDR3 has 13 amino acids. Germline assignment: CDR1 LNHDA and CDR2 SQIVND (reference sequence). The ends were cut back, 3 bases at V and 5 bases at J, with 10 bases in the middle. The CDR3 DNA is TGTGCCAGTAGTATGGTAGGACAGTATGGCTACACCTTC. Protein product: CASSMVGQYGYTF.

The genes are TRBV7-3 and TRBJ2-5, with a tentative D call TRBD1 (5 bases). CDR1 and CDR2 from the germline V gene are SGHTA and FQGTGA. V lost 2 bases and J 4 bases, leaving 8 bases between the germline ends. CDR3 length: 13 amino acids. CDR3 protein: CASSLVQGETQYF. The DNA for the CDR3 is TGTGCCAGCAGCTTAGTTCAGGGAGAGACCCAGTACTTC. Supplemented by reference TRBV7-3 and TRBJ2-5, the full variable domain reads GAGVSQTPSNKVTEKGKYVELRCDPISGHTALYWYRQSLGQGPEFLIYFQGTGAADDSGLPNDRFFAVRPEGSVSTLKIQRTERGDSAVYLCASSLVQGETQYFGPGTRLLVL.

A note on this clone: One end of the junction is discordant with germline, which a read error may explain. The V call is TRBV12-3 or TRBV12-4, the J call TRBJ2-3, with TRBD2 as a possible D gene (5 bases). The CDR3 is 13 residues long. The CDR3 region is CASSALAGDTQYF. The CDR3 bases are TGTGCCAGCAGCGCGCTAGCTGGAGATACGCAATATTTT.

CDR3 amino acids: CAWIKGGINYGYTF. The DNA for the CDR3 is TGTGCCTGGATAAAAGGGGGCATCAACTATGGCTACACCTTC. The rearrangement joins TRBV30 to TRBJ1-2; 7 bases fit TRBD1. CDR1 and CDR2 from the germline V gene are GTSNPN and SVGIG (reference sequence). The CDR3 runs 14 residues. With 4 bases clipped from V and 2 bases from J, the junction kept 7 bases outside the gene matches.

This chain uses TRBV30 with TRBJ1-3; a possible D gene is TRBD1 (5 bases). The CDR3 is made up of 13 amino acids. Germline V CDR1 and CDR2: GTSNPN, SVGIG (reference sequence). V shed 8 bases and J shed 2 bases, with 13 bases lying between them. In DNA form, the CDR3 reads TGTGCCCATGGACGGGGGGCTGGAAACACCATATATTTT. Its translation: CAHGRGAGNTIYF.

This chain links TRBV10-3 with TRBJ1-5, with 11 bases that match TRBD1. CDR1 and CDR2 (germline): ENHRY, SYGVKD. The CDR3 extends over 15 amino acids. V dropped 4 bases and J dropped 7; count of bases not matched to a gene: 6. Here the CDR3 DNA reads TGTGCCATCAGTGGGATCGGGACAGGGGGACAGCCCCAGCATTTT. As protein: CAISGIGTGGQPQHF.

As for this clone: Other DNA sequences in the same sample also yield this CDR3. V and J are TRBV24-1 and TRBJ2-2; 10 bases are a match to TRBD1. V shed 3 bases and J 4 bases; nucleotides not matched to a gene: 4. This CDR3 has 16 amino acids. CDR1 KGHDR and CDR2 SFDVKD come from the germline V gene. The CDR3 coding sequence is TGTGCCACCAGTGATCCCGGGACAGGGGTCACCGGGGAGCTGTTTTTT. Residues: CATSDPGTGVTGELFF.

The V and J genes are TRBV6-5 and TRBJ1-2, with 8 bases lining up with TRBD1. Trimming cost V 6 bases and J 7 bases; bases outside gene matches: 10. Germline CDR1 is MNHEY and CDR2 is SVGAGI. The CDR3 covers 14 residues. CDR3 amino acids: CASSPKTGAVGYTF. The CDR3 DNA reads TGTGCCAGCAGCCCCAAGACAGGGGCGGTTGGCTACACCTTC.

This clone was detected only a few times. The chain links TRBV2 to TRBJ2-5, with no clear D. The CDR3 totals 12 residues. Per the germline V gene, CDR1 is SNHLY and CDR2 is FYNNEI. V gave up 2 bases and J gave up 4 bases, with 5 bases separating them. The CDR3 spells CASSERRETQYF. The CDR3 bases are TGTGCCAGCAGTGAAAGGCGAGAGACCCAGTACTTC.

The chain links TRBV20-1 to TRBJ1-5, with D maybe TRBD1 (6 bases). The length of the CDR3 is 13 residues. The V gene's germline CDR1 is DFQATT and CDR2 SNEGSKA (reference sequence). Trimming removed 3 bases from V and 7 bases from J, with 13 bases in between. This CDR3 reads CSASSQGLQPQHF. The DNA for the CDR3 is TGCAGTGCTAGTAGCCAGGGGCTCCAGCCCCAGCATTTT.

This clone was observed once. V usage is TRBV19 and J usage is TRBJ1-1; TRBD1 might be the D (5 bases). Germline CDR1 is LNHDA and CDR2 is SQIVND (reference sequence). Trimming took off 8 bases at V and 1 base at J, with 8 bases between the two ends. The length of the CDR3 is 12 residues. CDR3 loop: CASGGPNTEAFF. The CDR3 coding sequence is TGTGCCAGTGGGGGACCGAACACTGAAGCTTTCTTT.

The rearrangement links TRBV10-3 to TRBJ2-7, with 11 bases matching TRBD2. V lost 0 bases to trimming and J lost 6 bases; unmatched junction nucleotides: 4. The CDR3 runs 15 residues. Germline V gives CDR1 ENHRY, CDR2 SYGVKD. The CDR3 loop reads CAISESSSGRSEQYF. CDR3 DNA: TGTGCCATCAGTGAGTCATCTAGCGGGAGGAGCGAGCAGTACTTC.

The rearrangement joins TRBV27 to TRBJ2-3; D not resolved. Trimming pared 6 bases from V and 7 bases from J, leaving 20 bases between. CDR3 length: 15 residues. Per the germline V gene, CDR1 is MNHEY and CDR2 is SMNVEV (reference sequence). CDR3 protein: CASRTIGGVKYTQYF. The DNA for the CDR3 is TGTGCCAGCAGGACCATTGGCGGTGTGAAATATACGCAGTATTTT.

The V call is TRBV7-8, the J call TRBJ1-6; 8 bases map to TRBD1. CDR1 is SGHVS and CDR2 is FQNEAQ in the germline V gene. V was pared by 2 bases and J by 8 bases, with 2 bases of the junction left unmatched. This CDR3 is built from 14 residues. CDR3 protein: CASSLQTGDSPLHF. In DNA, the CDR3 is TGTGCCAGCAGCTTACAGACAGGGGATTCACCCCTCCACTTT.

For the CDR3, the DNA is TGCGCCAGCAGCCGGGACAGGGGATATGGCTACACCTTC. Protein: CASSRDRGYGYTF. The rearrangement joins TRBV10-1 to TRBJ1-2, with TRBD1 matching over 10 bases. V lost 6 bases to trimming and J lost 5 bases; unmatched junction nucleotides: 3. Germline V gene sequence: CDR1 WNHNN, CDR2 SYGVQD (reference sequence). The CDR3 contains 13 residues.

The chain uses TRBV21-1 and TRBJ1-4. TRBV21-1 is a documented pseudogene. The CDR3 runs 15 residues. CDR3 DNA sequence: TGTGCCAGCAGCCAAGGGGGAGCAACTAATGAAAAACTGTTTTTT. It encodes CASSQGGATNEKLFF.

In this sample, this clone turned up once. The genes are TRBV7-9 and TRBJ2-4, with no clear D. Germline CDR1 is SEHNR and CDR2 is FQNEAQ (reference sequence). The CDR3 totals 15 residues. Trimming cost V 5 bases and J 3 bases, with 14 bases left between them. The CDR3: CASSPMDWGKNIQYF. The CDR3, as DNA: TGTGCCAGCAGCCCCATGGATTGGGGCAAAAACATTCAGTACTTC.

The chain carries TRBV12-3 or TRBV12-4 and TRBJ1-1; a weak D match, TRBD1 (6 bases). The V end lost 5 bases, the J end lost 4 bases, and 11 bases lay between the germline ends. The CDR3 has 13 amino acids. The chain's CDR3 is CASSERTVTEAFF. For the CDR3, the DNA is TGTGCCAGCAGTGAAAGGACAGTCACTGAAGCTTTCTTT.